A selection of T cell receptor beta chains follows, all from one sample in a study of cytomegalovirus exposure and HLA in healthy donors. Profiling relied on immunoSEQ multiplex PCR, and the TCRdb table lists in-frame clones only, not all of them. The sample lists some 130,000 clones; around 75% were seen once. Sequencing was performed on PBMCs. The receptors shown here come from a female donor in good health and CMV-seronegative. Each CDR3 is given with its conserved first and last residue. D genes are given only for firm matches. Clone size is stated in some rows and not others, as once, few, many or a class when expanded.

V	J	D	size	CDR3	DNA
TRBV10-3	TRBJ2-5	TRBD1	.	CAISVSTGVGETQYF	TGTGCCATCAGTGTGTCTACAGGGGTTGGAGAGACCCAGTACTTC
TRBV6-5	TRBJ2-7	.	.	CASRGLTLEEQYF	TGTGCCAGCAGAGGACTAACCCTCGAGGAGCAGTACTTC
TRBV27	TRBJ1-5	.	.	CASSLFYSNQPQHF	TGTGCCAGCAGTTTATTTTATAGCAATCAGCCCCAGCATTTT
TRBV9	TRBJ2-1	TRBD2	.	CASSVFSGANNEQFF	TGTGCCAGCAGCGTATTTAGCGGGGCGAACAATGAGCAGTTCTTC
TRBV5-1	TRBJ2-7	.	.	CASSSETYEQYF	TGCGCCAGCAGCTCTGAGACCTACGAGCAGTACTTC
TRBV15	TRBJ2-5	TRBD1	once	CATRRIRQGRETQYF	TGTGCCACCAGGAGAATTCGACAGGGGAGAGAGACCCAGTACTTC
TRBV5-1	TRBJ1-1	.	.	CASSLEPNTEAFF	TGCGCCAGCAGCTTGGAGCCGAACACTGAAGCTTTCTTT
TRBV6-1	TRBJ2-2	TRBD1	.	CASEEQGLTGELFF	TGTGCCAGCGAGGAACAGGGGCTCACCGGGGAGCTGTTTTTT
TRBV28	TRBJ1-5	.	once	CASSDPPGYSNQPQHF	TGTGCCAGCAGTGACCCCCCGGGTTATAGCAATCAGCCCCAGCATTTT
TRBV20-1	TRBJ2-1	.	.	CSASVVNEQFF	TGCAGTGCTAGTGTAGTCAATGAGCAGTTCTTC
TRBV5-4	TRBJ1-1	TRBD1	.	CASSLVINQGVGTEAFF	TGTGCCAGCAGCTTGGTAATTAACCAGGGGGTCGGCACTGAAGCTTTCTTT
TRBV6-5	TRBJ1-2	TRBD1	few	CASSTGQGAYGYTF	TGTGCCAGCAGTACTGGACAGGGGGCCTATGGCTACACCTTC
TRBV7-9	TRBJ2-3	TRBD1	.	CASIRTGGTDTQYF	TGTGCCAGCATACGGACAGGGGGCACAGATACGCAGTATTTT
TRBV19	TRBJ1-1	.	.	CASSRGPEAFF	TGTGCCAGTAGCAGGGGCCCTGAAGCTTTCTTT
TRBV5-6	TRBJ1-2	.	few	CASSLAGHGAEGYTF	TGTGCCAGCAGCTTGGCCGGTCATGGGGCAGAGGGCTACACCTTC
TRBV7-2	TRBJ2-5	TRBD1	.	CASSLIQGGSTEYF	TGTGCCAGCAGCTTAATCCAAGGGGGCTCTACGGAGTACTTC
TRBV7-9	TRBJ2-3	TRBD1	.	CASSLSTGEQDTQYF	TGTGCCAGCAGCTTAAGTACAGGGGAGCAAGATACGCAGTATTTT
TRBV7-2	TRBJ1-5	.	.	CASSPDRSQPQHF	TGTGCCAGCAGCCCAGACAGAAGTCAGCCCCAGCATTTT
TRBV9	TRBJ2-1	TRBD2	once	CASSKTSGRSDNEQFF	TGTGCCAGCAGCAAGACTAGCGGGAGGTCGGACAATGAGCAGTTCTTC
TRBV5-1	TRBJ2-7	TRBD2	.	CASSGGLAGAYEQYF	TGCGCCAGCAGCGGGGGACTAGCGGGAGCCTACGAGCAGTACTTC
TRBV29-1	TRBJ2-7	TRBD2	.	CSVGTSGRGEQYF	TGCAGCGTTGGGACTAGCGGGAGAGGAGAGCAGTACTTC
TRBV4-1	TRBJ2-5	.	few	CASSQFSGLQETQYF	TGCGCCAGCAGCCAATTCTCGGGACTCCAAGAGACCCAGTACTTC
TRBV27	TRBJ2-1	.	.	CASSSPGNEQFF	TGTGCCAGCAGTTCCCCAGGGAATGAGCAGTTCTTC
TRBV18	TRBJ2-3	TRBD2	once	CASSPVAGGPTDTQYF	TGTGCCAGCTCTCCCGTAGCGGGGGGCCCCACAGATACGCAGTATTTT
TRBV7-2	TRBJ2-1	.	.	CASSPPSVTYNEQFF	TGTGCCAGCAGCCCCCCGAGCGTAACTTACAATGAGCAGTTCTTC